This TCR beta chain was observed in a study of siplizumab effects on memory and regulatory T cells. This CDR3 has 14 residues. Germline V lookup: CDR1 MGHDK, CDR2 SYGVNS. Trimming removed 8 bases from V and 3 bases from J, with 11 bases in between. The count of this clone is one. The antigen is not known. Cells from the mixed lymphocyte reaction underwent coculture for under seven days at 37 degrees C. Profiling relied on immunoSEQ multiplex PCR, and the TCRdb table lists in-frame clones only, not all of them. The repertoire includes over 14,000 clones, about 50% of them detected once, and approximately 8.2% sits in the top ten.

The receptor's source is a human donor in good health; the cells came from an allogeneic mixed lymphocyte reaction. Specimen: CFSE-low (dividing) CD4+ T cells sorted from an allogeneic mixed lymphocyte reaction. The rearrangement joins TRBV25-1 to TRBJ1-6; D is undetermined. This CDR3 reads CASGTRNYNSPLHF. The CDR3 DNA follows: TGTGCCAGCGGTACACGGAACTATAATTCACCCCTCCACTTT.